One and the same sample provided the 2 T cell receptor beta chains below, sequenced in a study of cytomegalovirus exposure and HLA in healthy donors. The PCR employed 60 Vbeta primers together with 13 Jbeta primers. Using immunoSEQ multiplex PCR, the repertoire was profiled, and TCRdb retains in-frame clones only, with some absent. The sample carries about 190,000 clones, roughly 80% recorded once. The sequenced sample consisted of PBMCs. Receptors were obtained from a woman between 45 and 65 years old in good health and CMV-seropositive.

The chain uses TRBV5-4 and TRBJ2-7, with 8 bases aligning to TRBD1. There are 15 residues in the CDR3. Trimming removed 4 bases from V and 3 bases from J; junction bases left unmatched: 9. Germline V gene sequence: CDR1 SGHNT, CDR2 YYREEE (reference sequence). Here the CDR3 reads CASSQGQGTLYEQYF. The CDR3 bases are TGTGCCAGCAGCCAAGGACAGGGAACCCTCTACGAGCAGTACTTC.

V usage is TRBV19 and J usage is TRBJ2-1, with a possible D match to TRBD1 (6 bases). The V end lost 3 bases, the J end lost 2 bases, and 14 bases lay between the germline ends. This CDR3 region has 16 residues. Germline V gene sequence: CDR1 LNHDA, CDR2 SQIVND (reference sequence). In DNA, the CDR3 is TGTGCCAGTAGTATCCCAGGGGATATTGCCTACAATGAGCAGTTCTTC. This codes for CASSIPGDIAYNEQFF.